These T cell receptor beta chains were read from a single sample in a study of somatic mutations in cytotoxic T cells in rheumatoid arthritis. TCRdb's copy holds only in-frame clones and misses some; the assay was immunoSEQ multiplex PCR. Found here are under 5,500 clones, around 80% of them singletons; the top ten hold 25% to 35%. What was sequenced was CD8+ T cells sorted from blood. These receptors came from a woman in her sixties or seventies with rheumatoid arthritis. Each CDR3 is given with its conserved first and last residue. The order of the fields is D gene, V gene, J gene, clone size, CDR3 protein, CDR3 DNA. D genes are given only for firm matches. Clone size is shown for a subset of rows, as once, few, many or a class of expanded clone.

d_gene: TRBD2
v_gene: TRBV7-8
j_gene: TRBJ2-1
abundance: -
CDR3aa: CASSFASGGAPHEQFF
CDR3nt: TGTGCCAGCAGCTTTGCTAGCGGGGGGGCCCCCCATGAGCAGTTCTTC

d_gene: TRBD1
v_gene: TRBV6-1
j_gene: TRBJ2-1
abundance: -
CDR3aa: CASFERTGLNNEQFF
CDR3nt: TGTGCCAGCTTCGAGCGGACAGGGTTAAACAATGAGCAGTTCTTC

d_gene: -
v_gene: TRBV6-1
j_gene: TRBJ2-3
abundance: -
CDR3aa: CASSESAGSTDTQYF
CDR3nt: TGTGCCAGCAGTGAATCGGCAGGGAGCACAGATACGCAGTATTTT

d_gene: -
v_gene: TRBV11-2
j_gene: TRBJ1-1
abundance: -
CDR3aa: CASVIQTGTAFF
CDR3nt: TGTGCCAGCGTTATACAGACAGGCACGGCTTTCTTT

d_gene: -
v_gene: TRBV4-1
j_gene: TRBJ1-6
abundance: large
CDR3aa: CASSPRTEGSPLHF
CDR3nt: TGCGCCAGCAGCCCGCGGACAGAGGGTTCACCCCTCCACTTT

d_gene: -
v_gene: TRBV6-1
j_gene: TRBJ1-5
abundance: few
CDR3aa: CASSDGTVGQDQPQHF
CDR3nt: TGTGCCAGCAGTGATGGGACTGTGGGGCAGGATCAGCCCCAGCATTTT

d_gene: -
v_gene: TRBV9
j_gene: TRBJ2-1
abundance: few
CDR3aa: CASSPFSAGGYNEQFF
CDR3nt: TGTGCCAGCAGCCCGTTTTCTGCGGGCGGATACAATGAGCAGTTCTTC

d_gene: -
v_gene: TRBV6-5
j_gene: TRBJ2-2
abundance: -
CDR3aa: CASSYSMGPNTGELFF
CDR3nt: TGTGCCAGCAGTTACTCGATGGGCCCGAACACCGGGGAGCTGTTTTTT

d_gene: -
v_gene: TRBV29-1
j_gene: TRBJ1-1
abundance: -
CDR3aa: CSVEEGLPNEAFF
CDR3nt: TGCAGCGTTGAGGAGGGCCTACCTAATGAAGCTTTCTTT

d_gene: -
v_gene: TRBV9
j_gene: TRBJ2-1
abundance: -
CDR3aa: CASSTFGANEQFF
CDR3nt: TGTGCCAGCAGCACCTTTGGGGCCAATGAGCAGTTCTTC

d_gene: TRBD1
v_gene: TRBV6-4
j_gene: TRBJ1-2
abundance: -
CDR3aa: CASSETGGAGYGYTF
CDR3nt: TGTGCCAGCAGTGAGACAGGGGGCGCGGGCTATGGCTACACCTTC

d_gene: TRBD1
v_gene: TRBV28
j_gene: TRBJ2-2
abundance: -
CDR3aa: CASSLAGGSAGELFF
CDR3nt: TGTGCCAGCAGTCTCGCAGGGGGCTCGGCCGGGGAGCTGTTTTTT

d_gene: TRBD1
v_gene: TRBV7-9
j_gene: TRBJ1-6
abundance: -
CDR3aa: CASSQDRGDSPLHF
CDR3nt: TGTGCCAGCAGCCAAGACAGGGGTGATTCACCCCTCCACTTT

d_gene: TRBD1
v_gene: TRBV6-5
j_gene: TRBJ1-5
abundance: -
CDR3aa: CASSSGGDQPQHF
CDR3nt: TGTGCCAGCAGTTCAGGGGGCGATCAGCCCCAGCATTTT

d_gene: TRBD1
v_gene: TRBV6-6
j_gene: TRBJ2-2
abundance: -
CDR3aa: CASWTGINTGELFF
CDR3nt: TGTGCCAGTTGGACAGGGATTAACACCGGGGAGCTGTTTTTT

d_gene: TRBD1
v_gene: TRBV27
j_gene: TRBJ2-1
abundance: -
CDR3aa: CASSGDSSYNEQFF
CDR3nt: TGTGCCAGCAGTGGGGACAGCTCCTACAATGAGCAGTTCTTC

d_gene: -
v_gene: TRBV19
j_gene: TRBJ1-2
abundance: -
CDR3aa: CASRPGQGYGYTF
CDR3nt: TGTGCCAGTAGACCGGGACAAGGCTATGGCTACACCTTC

d_gene: TRBD2
v_gene: TRBV11-2
j_gene: TRBJ2-1
abundance: -
CDR3aa: CASSSGGGVNEQFF
CDR3nt: TGTGCCAGCAGCTCCGGGGGGGGAGTTAATGAGCAGTTCTTC

d_gene: TRBD2
v_gene: TRBV7-8
j_gene: TRBJ2-2
abundance: -
CDR3aa: CASSAGLPQDTGELFF
CDR3nt: TGTGCCAGCAGCGCGGGACTACCACAGGACACCGGGGAGCTGTTTTTT

d_gene: -
v_gene: TRBV4-1
j_gene: TRBJ1-4
abundance: -
CDR3aa: CASSPAGSLGEKLFF
CDR3nt: TGCGCCAGCAGCCCCGCCGGGAGTCTTGGGGAAAAACTGTTTTTT

d_gene: TRBD2
v_gene: TRBV9
j_gene: TRBJ2-5
abundance: -
CDR3aa: CASGSSGEGETQYF
CDR3nt: TGTGCCAGCGGTAGTAGCGGGGAAGGGGAGACCCAGTACTTC

d_gene: TRBD1
v_gene: TRBV9
j_gene: TRBJ2-1
abundance: -
CDR3aa: CASSVGDRGHYNEQFF
CDR3nt: TGTGCCAGCAGCGTAGGAGATAGGGGGCACTACAATGAGCAGTTCTTC

d_gene: -
v_gene: TRBV21-1
j_gene: TRBJ1-5
abundance: -
CDR3aa: CASNFLPPFSNQPQHF
CDR3nt: TGTGCCAGCAACTTCCTCCCCCCGTTTAGCAATCAGCCCCAGCATTTT

d_gene: -
v_gene: TRBV5-1
j_gene: TRBJ2-7
abundance: -
CDR3aa: CASSLTSGLGYEQYF
CDR3nt: TGCGCCAGCAGCTTGACCTCGGGGTTGGGCTACGAGCAGTACTTC

d_gene: -
v_gene: TRBV6-4
j_gene: TRBJ1-1
abundance: -
CDR3aa: CASSPGNTEAFF
CDR3nt: TGTGCCAGCAGCCCGGGTAACACTGAAGCTTTCTTT

d_gene: -
v_gene: TRBV6-1
j_gene: TRBJ1-2
abundance: -
CDR3aa: CASSTQGGGGGYTF
CDR3nt: TGTGCCAGCAGCACCCAAGGTGGTGGGGGGGGCTACACCTTC

d_gene: TRBD1
v_gene: TRBV28
j_gene: TRBJ1-4
abundance: -
CDR3aa: CASRWQGGTNEKLFF
CDR3nt: TGTGCCAGCAGGTGGCAGGGGGGAACTAATGAAAAACTGTTTTTT

d_gene: -
v_gene: TRBV6-1
j_gene: TRBJ2-5
abundance: -
CDR3aa: CASSEDPVYQETQYF
CDR3nt: TGTGCCAGCAGTGAAGACCCGGTGTACCAAGAGACCCAGTACTTC

d_gene: -
v_gene: TRBV9
j_gene: TRBJ1-4
abundance: few
CDR3aa: CASSETGGVNEKLFF
CDR3nt: TGTGCCAGCAGCGAGACGGGGGGGGTGAATGAAAAACTGTTTTTT

d_gene: -
v_gene: TRBV7-9
j_gene: TRBJ1-1
abundance: -
CDR3aa: CASSSAGAAYEAFF
CDR3nt: TGTGCCAGCAGCTCCGCAGGGGCCGCCTATGAAGCTTTCTTT

d_gene: -
v_gene: TRBV19
j_gene: TRBJ1-1
abundance: -
CDR3aa: CASSFGLDTEAFF
CDR3nt: TGTGCCAGTAGTTTCGGGTTGGACACTGAAGCTTTCTTT

d_gene: TRBD2
v_gene: TRBV19
j_gene: TRBJ2-3
abundance: -
CDR3aa: CASSIGAGGTDTQYF
CDR3nt: TGTGCCAGTAGTATAGGCGCGGGGGGCACAGATACGCAGTATTTT

d_gene: -
v_gene: TRBV19
j_gene: TRBJ2-3
abundance: -
CDR3aa: CASSIEGGASTDTQYF
CDR3nt: TGTGCCAGTAGTATAGAAGGGGGGGCTAGCACAGATACGCAGTATTTT

d_gene: TRBD1
v_gene: TRBV2
j_gene: TRBJ1-2
abundance: -
CDR3aa: CASTPGQGIFYGYTF
CDR3nt: TGTGCCAGCACTCCCGGACAGGGGATTTTCTATGGCTACACCTTC

d_gene: TRBD1
v_gene: TRBV5-1
j_gene: TRBJ1-2
abundance: -
CDR3aa: CASSAGQGVGYGYTF
CDR3nt: TGCGCCAGCAGCGCCGGACAGGGGGTGGGCTATGGCTACACCTTC

d_gene: -
v_gene: TRBV27
j_gene: TRBJ2-3
abundance: -
CDR3aa: CASSPIDDTQYF
CDR3nt: TGTGCCAGCAGTCCCATAGATGATACGCAGTATTTT

d_gene: TRBD2
v_gene: TRBV28
j_gene: TRBJ2-3
abundance: -
CDR3aa: CASSWAGGADTQYF
CDR3nt: TGTGCCAGCAGTTGGGCGGGGGGTGCAGATACGCAGTATTTT

d_gene: -
v_gene: TRBV21-1
j_gene: TRBJ2-5
abundance: -
CDR3aa: CASSAQPGQETQYF
CDR3nt: TGTGCCAGCAGCGCTCAGCCAGGTCAAGAGACCCAGTACTTC

d_gene: -
v_gene: TRBV27
j_gene: TRBJ1-2
abundance: -
CDR3aa: CASSVGRNYGYTF
CDR3nt: TGTGCCAGCAGTGTAGGCAGGAACTATGGCTACACCTTC

d_gene: -
v_gene: TRBV13
j_gene: TRBJ1-2
abundance: -
CDR3aa: CASSSGGVYGYTF
CDR3nt: TGTGCCAGCAGCTCCGGGGGGGTCTATGGCTACACCTTC

d_gene: -
v_gene: TRBV4-2
j_gene: TRBJ1-1
abundance: -
CDR3aa: CASSQYGNTEAFF
CDR3nt: TGTGCCAGCAGCCAATACGGGAACACTGAAGCTTTCTTT